One and the same sample provided the 6 T cell receptor beta chains below, sequenced in a study of shared clonotypes between healthy human individuals (dated by TCRdb to 2020 to 2022). The method behind the library was the immunoSEQ multiplex PCR assay. In its TCRdb copy, this immuneACCESS table keeps in-frame sequences only and misses some clones. Where compared with another copy, unresolved V genes explain less than half of these, and the others have no known cause. In all, the sample holds under 600,000 clones, and roughly 97% of those were seen once. The ten top clones hold about 0.06% of the sample. The sequencing sample was made of naive CD4+ T cells sorted from blood. The cell subset or site label for this specimen denotes: CD45RA+ positively selected. All receptors derive from a woman in her 30s in good health.

V usage is TRBV5-1 and J usage is TRBJ2-5, with 9 bases matching TRBD1. V dropped 0 bases and J dropped 5; count of bases not matched to a gene: 5. CDR1 is SGHRS and CDR2 is YFSETQ in the germline V gene. The CDR3 sequence is 15 residues long. As DNA, the CDR3 is TGCGCCAGCAGCTTGGGGGACAGGGATGTGGAGACCCAGTACTTC. Translated: CASSLGDRDVETQYF.

V is TRBV28 and J is TRBJ2-5; a weak D match, TRBD1 (6 bases). The J call may be in error: the DNA end matches TRBJ2-7 better. Germline V gene data show CDR1 as MDHEN and CDR2 as SYDVKM. The CDR3 spans 14 residues. The CDR3 DNA is TGTGCCAGCAGTCCTGGACAGTCCACCTACGAGCAGTACTTC. Its translation: CASSPGQSTYEQYF.

The V gene is TRBV2, the J gene TRBJ2-7; no clear D gene. Germline assignment: CDR1 SNHLY and CDR2 FYNNEI. Trimming cost V 0 bases and J 1 base, with 1 base left between them. This CDR3 spans 12 amino acids. The CDR3 DNA is TGTGCCAGCAGTGAAGCGTCCTACGAGCAGTACTTC. Translation gives CASSEASYEQYF.

The chain couples TRBV7-9 to TRBJ1-2; 7 nucleotides match TRBD1. Losses at the gene ends were 5 bases for V and 4 bases for J; bases not matched to a gene: 7. Germline V CDR1 and CDR2: SEHNR, FQNEAQ (reference sequence). The CDR3 runs 14 residues. This CDR3 reads CASSGTGAGYGYTF. The CDR3 coding sequence is TGTGCCAGCAGCGGAACAGGGGCGGGCTATGGCTACACCTTC.

The V call is TRBV27, the J call TRBJ2-7, with TRBD1 identical over 8 bases. The CDR3 length is 15 residues. V dropped 6 bases and J dropped 3; count of bases not matched to a gene: 10. Per the germline V gene, CDR1 is MNHEY and CDR2 is SMNVEV (reference sequence). The CDR3 DNA follows: TGTGCCAGCAGCGCCAACAGGGGGTCGGTCTACGAGCAGTACTTC. Encoded protein: CASSANRGSVYEQYF.

The chain carries TRBV30 and TRBJ2-7, with 8 bases that match TRBD2. The ends lost 0 bases at V and 1 base at J; junction bases unmatched: 8. Germline CDR1 and CDR2: GTSNPN and SVGIG (reference sequence). This CDR3 region has 16 residues. The CDR3 sequence is CAWSVLGGRPSYEQYF. Here the CDR3 DNA reads TGTGCCTGGAGTGTACTCGGCGGGAGGCCTTCCTACGAGCAGTACTTC.